This is a list of T cell receptor beta chains from one sample in a study of T cell changes during pregnancy in multiple sclerosis. Measured with immunoSEQ multiplex PCR; TCRdb has only the in-frame clones, and not every one. The data show approximately 130,000 clones, roughly 96% seen once. Material: peripheral blood, obtained after pregnancy. The receptors stem from a female donor with multiple sclerosis, enrolled in a pregnancy study. Both conserved end residues are part of each CDR3. The D gene is left open where the match is weak. Not all rows give a size; the values are once, few, many and, for expanded clones, a class.

j_call d_call clone_size v_call cdr3_aa cdr3_nt
TRBJ2-7 - once TRBV20-1 CSLAVTYEQYF TGCAGCCTCGCAGTTACCTACGAGCAGTACTTC
TRBJ2-1 TRBD2 - TRBV28 CASSSSAGGFNGEQFF TGTGCCAGCAGTAGCTCAGCGGGAGGGTTTAACGGTGAGCAGTTCTTC
TRBJ2-3 - - TRBV28 CASSLGGIATDTQYF TGTGCCAGCAGTTTGGGCGGGATCGCCACAGATACGCAGTATTTT
TRBJ1-1 - - TRBV9 CASSATGLTEAFF TGTGCCAGCAGCGCTACAGGGTTGACTGAAGCTTTCTTT
TRBJ2-1 TRBD2 - TRBV7-9 CASSPGLAGGNYNEQFF TGTGCCAGCAGCCCTGGACTAGCGGGAGGGAATTACAATGAGCAGTTCTTC
TRBJ2-1 TRBD2 - TRBV29-1 CSVVLGLAIFDEQFF TGCAGCGTTGTTTTGGGACTAGCAATTTTCGATGAGCAGTTCTTC
TRBJ1-2 - - TRBV6-1 CASSEVPGLTRGYTF TGTGCCAGCAGTGAAGTCCCGGGACTAACACGTGGCTACACCTTC
TRBJ1-4 - - TRBV19 CASSKISRQRGKLFF TGTGCCAGTAGTAAAATTTCCCGACAGCGTGGAAAACTGTTTTTT
TRBJ2-2 - - TRBV11-2 CASSRVATNTGELFF TGTGCCAGCAGCCGGGTAGCTACCAACACCGGGGAGCTGTTTTTT
TRBJ2-1 TRBD2 - TRBV29-1 CSARTGTSTNEQFF TGCAGCGCCCGAACCGGGACTAGCACGAATGAGCAGTTCTTC
TRBJ1-1 TRBD1 few TRBV4-1 CASSQDSGTGGTEAFF TGCGCCAGCAGCCAAGATTCGGGGACAGGGGGCACTGAAGCTTTCTTT
TRBJ2-3 TRBD2 - TRBV9 CASSPLAGALADTQYF TGTGCCAGCAGCCCACTAGCGGGAGCTTTGGCAGATACGCAGTATTTT
TRBJ1-5 - - TRBV5-1 CASSQTVNQPQHF TGCGCCAGCAGCCAGACAGTTAATCAGCCCCAGCATTTT
TRBJ1-2 - - TRBV7-2 CASSLGGGWANYGYTF TGTGCCAGCAGCTTAGGAGGAGGGTGGGCTAACTATGGCTACACCTTC
TRBJ2-5 TRBD1 - TRBV19 CASSLGSGQGRETQYF TGTGCCAGTAGTCTCGGATCAGGACAGGGGAGAGAGACCCAGTACTTC
TRBJ1-5 TRBD1 - TRBV6-1 CASSEVPQGARQPQHF TGTGCCAGCAGTGAAGTTCCCCAGGGGGCGAGACAGCCCCAGCATTTT
TRBJ1-5 TRBD1 - TRBV7-8 CASSSGTGVIGSNQPQHF TGTGCCAGCAGTTCCGGGACAGGGGTAATTGGGAGCAATCAGCCCCAGCATTTT
TRBJ2-5 TRBD2 once TRBV29-1 CSVESGGETQYF TGCAGCGTTGAATCGGGGGGAGAGACCCAGTACTTC
TRBJ1-4 - - TRBV21-1 CASSKVGSNATNEKLFF TGTGCCAGCAGCAAAGTCGGGAGTAATGCAACTAATGAAAAACTGTTTTTT
TRBJ2-5 - - TRBV5-6 CASSLSTRVQETQYF TGTGCCAGCAGCTTGAGCACACGGGTACAAGAGACCCAGTACTTC
TRBJ2-4 TRBD1 - TRBV27 CASRKTGAHKNIQYF TGTGCCAGCAGGAAGACAGGGGCCCACAAAAACATTCAGTACTTC
TRBJ2-1 - - TRBV21-1 CASSKVSPGTSYNEQFF TGTGCCAGCAGCAAAGTTTCCCCCGGGACTAGCTACAATGAGCAGTTCTTC
TRBJ2-7 TRBD2 - TRBV6-5 CASSRSGPTYEQYF TGTGCCAGCAGTCGTAGCGGGCCGACCTACGAGCAGTACTTC
TRBJ2-7 TRBD2 - TRBV13 CASSLGLAFEQYF TGTGCCAGCAGCTTAGGACTAGCGTTCGAGCAGTACTTC
TRBJ2-3 - - TRBV11-2 CASSYFGGSTDTQYF TGTGCCAGCAGCTATTTTGGCGGGAGCACAGATACGCAGTATTTT
TRBJ2-5 - once TRBV5-8 CASSPGGQQETQYF TGTGCCAGCAGCCCGGGGGGCCAGCAAGAGACCCAGTACTTC
TRBJ2-1 - - TRBV19 CASSIARGGTGIVNEQFF TGTGCCAGTAGTATAGCCCGGGGGGGGACAGGGATTGTCAATGAGCAGTTCTTC
TRBJ2-7 - - TRBV7-9 CASSASYEQYF TGTGCCAGCAGCGCGAGCTACGAGCAGTACTTC
TRBJ1-1 - once TRBV4-3 CASSLRAGGDEAFF TGCGCCAGCAGCCTTAGGGCGGGGGGCGATGAAGCTTTCTTT
TRBJ1-5 - - TRBV2 CASSNPYQPQHF TGTGCCAGCAGTAATCCATATCAGCCCCAGCATTTT
TRBJ2-1 - - TRBV19 CASSIGLVSYNEQFF TGTGCCAGTAGTATTGGCCTAGTATCCTACAATGAGCAGTTCTTC
TRBJ2-5 TRBD2 - TRBV7-2 CASSTPTSGRLETQYF TGTGCCAGCAGCACCCCCACTAGCGGGAGATTGGAGACCCAGTACTTC
TRBJ2-2 TRBD2 - TRBV2 CASRLAVNTGELFF TGTGCCAGCAGACTAGCGGTAAACACCGGGGAGCTGTTTTTT
TRBJ2-7 TRBD2 - TRBV19 CASSSPTSGTYEQYF TGTGCCAGTAGTTCCCCGACTAGCGGAACCTACGAGCAGTACTTC
TRBJ1-1 - - TRBV28 CATTRTFSTTEAFF TGTGCCACTACTCGGACATTTTCAACCACTGAAGCTTTCTTT
TRBJ1-1 - - TRBV7-9 CASSFEGYDAFF TGTGCCAGCAGCTTTGAGGGTTACGATGCTTTCTTT
TRBJ1-2 TRBD1 - TRBV7-2 CASSARMGDRLFFGYTF TGTGCCAGCAGCGCGAGGATGGGGGACAGGCTTTTCTTTGGCTACACCTTC
TRBJ1-5 - - TRBV7-8 CASSSSKGLSNQPQHF TGTGCCAGCAGCTCTAGCAAGGGTTTGAGCAATCAGCCCCAGCATTTT
TRBJ2-1 - - TRBV2 CASSVALASYNEQFF TGTGCCAGCAGTGTGGCGCTAGCCTCCTACAATGAGCAGTTCTTC
TRBJ2-1 TRBD2 - TRBV28 CASSKRFGGIDEQFF TGTGCCAGCAGCAAGAGGTTCGGGGGGATCGATGAGCAGTTCTTC
TRBJ2-7 TRBD2 - TRBV13 CASSLSLAGYGSYEQYF TGTGCCAGCAGCTTATCCCTAGCGGGATATGGCTCCTACGAGCAGTACTTC
TRBJ2-7 - - TRBV5-1 CASSLAGSSYEQYF TGCGCCAGCAGCTTGGCCGGGAGCTCCTACGAGCAGTACTTC
TRBJ1-4 - - TRBV9 CASSVGGNNEKLFF TGTGCCAGCAGCGTAGGAGGCAATAATGAAAAACTGTTTTTT
TRBJ1-1 - - TRBV4-1 CASSQPTANTEAFF TGCGCCAGCAGCCAACCGACAGCTAACACTGAAGCTTTCTTT